This T cell receptor beta chain is drawn from a study of shared clonotypes between healthy human individuals. Findings of the study overall: The small donor group covered limited genetic and exposure diversity.

The V end lost 5 bases, the J end lost 3 bases, and 17 bases lay between the germline ends. CDR3 size: 15 residues. With regard to this clone: What it binds is not known.

Samples underwent the assay at deep level. Sequencing used immunoSEQ multiplex PCR; TCRdb keeps in-frame clones, though not all of them. This sample has roughly 2,500,000 clones, with over 85% found just once. The TCR comes from a man in his late teens or twenties in good health. Some clones in this sample may be carry-over from other donors' samples. The sequencing sample was made of naive CD4+ T cells from PBMCs. This sample's subset: CD45RA+ positively selected. The chain recombines TRBV23-1 with TRBJ2-7; D is unresolved. TRBV23-1 is designated an ORF whose function remains uncertain. CDR3 nucleotides: TGCGCCAGCAGTACAGTGTGGCCGATTGACTACGAGCAGTACTTC. This translates into CASSTVWPIDYEQYF.